Listed below are T cell receptor beta chains from one sample, sequenced in a study of blood T cell repertoires in COVID-19. Assay used: immunoSEQ multiplex PCR; TCRdb lists only in-frame clones, some missing. The data contain 80,000 to 95,000 clones, nearly 90% of them singletons. The sequencing input was peripheral blood. The source is a man between 65 and 85 years old with acute or convalescent COVID-19. The CDR3 runs from the conserved cysteine through the conserved F or W. A D gene is named only where the DNA matches it firmly. The size field is filled for only some rows; it gives once, few, many or a size class.

j_call v_call d_call clone_size cdr3_aa cdr3_nt
TRBJ2-1 TRBV18 TRBD1 - CASSPDREKNEQFF TGTGCCAGCTCACCGGACAGGGAAAAGAATGAGCAGTTCTTC
TRBJ2-3 TRBV18 - - CASSPQGDTQYF TGTGCCAGCTCGCCGCAGGGAGATACGCAGTATTTT
TRBJ1-1 TRBV5-1 - - CASSLVWGRQNTEAFF TGCGCCAGCAGCTTGGTTTGGGGGCGCCAGAACACTGAAGCTTTCTTT
TRBJ1-2 TRBV6-5 - - CASSLRTESNYGYTF TGTGCCAGCAGTCTACGGACAGAATCGAACTATGGCTACACCTTC
TRBJ2-1 TRBV25-1 - - CASSESYFYNEQFF TGTGCCAGCAGTGAATCATACTTTTACAATGAGCAGTTCTTC
TRBJ2-1 TRBV7-7 - - CASSLGWQSNEQFF TGTGCCAGCAGCTTAGGCTGGCAGTCCAATGAGCAGTTCTTC
TRBJ1-4 TRBV7-9 - once CASSLLGGGNEKLFF TGTGCCAGCAGCCTCCTGGGGGGGGGTAATGAAAAACTGTTTTTT
TRBJ2-1 TRBV18 TRBD1 - CASSPDRGTGVNEQFF TGTGCCAGCTCACCAGATAGAGGGACAGGGGTCAATGAGCAGTTCTTC
TRBJ1-5 TRBV19 - - CASTTTEYHYSNQPQHF TGTGCCAGTACCACGACAGAGTATCACTATAGCAATCAGCCCCAGCATTTT
TRBJ2-1 TRBV18 TRBD1 - CASSSVTGGAGYNEQFF TGTGCCAGCTCATCGGTCACAGGGGGCGCCGGCTACAATGAGCAGTTCTTC
TRBJ2-3 TRBV11-2 - - CASSRGDTQYF TGTGCCAGCAGTCGGGGAGATACGCAGTATTTT
TRBJ1-5 TRBV6-2/TRBV6-3 - - CASSYMGSPMGQPQHF TGTGCCAGCAGTTATATGGGGAGCCCGATGGGTCAGCCCCAGCATTTT
TRBJ1-4 TRBV28 - - CASSLELVRALSEKLFF TGTGCCAGCAGTTTAGAGTTAGTCAGGGCCCTCAGCGAAAAACTGTTTTTT
TRBJ1-5 TRBV19 - - CASNEGFGQPQHF TGTGCCAGTAACGAGGGTTTTGGACAGCCCCAGCATTTT
TRBJ1-6 TRBV7-2 - - CASSLGSSYNSPLHF TGTGCCAGCAGCTTGGGGAGCTCCTATAATTCACCCCTCCACTTT
TRBJ2-3 TRBV5-1 TRBD1 - CASSLGQGAGDTQYF TGCGCCAGCAGCTTGGGCCAGGGGGCGGGAGATACGCAGTATTTT
TRBJ2-7 TRBV6-2/TRBV6-3 TRBD2 - CASSQRGLAGREQYF TGTGCCAGCAGTCAACGCGGACTAGCGGGGAGGGAGCAGTACTTC
TRBJ2-3 TRBV9 TRBD2 - CASSVAAGDSTDTQYF TGTGCCAGCAGCGTAGCGGCGGGGGATAGCACAGATACGCAGTATTTT
TRBJ1-3 TRBV9 - - CASSVGGGTDRYSGNTIYF TGTGCCAGCAGCGTGGGAGGAGGGACGGACCGATACTCTGGAAACACCATATATTTT
TRBJ1-5 TRBV6-5 TRBD1 once CASSRQGFGQPQHF TGTGCCAGCAGTCGACAGGGATTTGGGCAGCCCCAGCATTTT
TRBJ1-6 TRBV28 - - CASSLVSSYNSPLHF TGTGCCAGCAGTTTAGTGAGCTCCTATAATTCACCCCTCCACTTT
TRBJ2-3 TRBV2 TRBD2 - CASSEGSSGGPSTDTQYF TGTGCCAGCAGTGAAGGTTCTAGCGGGGGCCCTAGCACAGATACGCAGTATTTT
TRBJ2-5 TRBV5-6 TRBD1 - CASIQDAGQGKTQYF TGTGCCAGCATCCAGGACGCGGGACAGGGGAAGACCCAGTACTTC
TRBJ1-5 TRBV3-1/TRBV3-2 TRBD1 once CASSDRGTNQPQHF TGTGCCAGCAGTGACAGGGGAACGAATCAGCCCCAGCATTTT
TRBJ2-1 TRBV5-1 TRBD2 once CASSLALAAYNEQFF TGCGCCAGCAGCTTGGCACTAGCGGCATACAATGAGCAGTTCTTC
TRBJ2-6 TRBV5-4 - - CASSREVGANVLTF TGTGCCAGCAGCAGGGAGGTCGGGGCCAACGTCCTGACTTTC
TRBJ1-3 TRBV3-1/TRBV3-2 - - CASSQVTGPSGNTIYF TGTGCCAGCAGCCAAGTCACAGGGCCCTCTGGAAACACCATATATTTT
TRBJ2-2 TRBV4-2 - - CASSQSSGVVTGELFF TGTGCCAGCAGCCAATCATCAGGGGTGGTCACCGGGGAGCTGTTTTTT
TRBJ1-1 TRBV28 TRBD1 - CASNGWGQGATEAFF TGTGCCAGCAATGGGTGGGGACAGGGGGCAACTGAAGCTTTCTTT
TRBJ2-5 TRBV9 TRBD2 - CASSVGGREARETQYF TGTGCCAGCAGCGTAGGTGGGCGGGAGGCCCGTGAGACCCAGTACTTC
TRBJ1-2 TRBV6-2/TRBV6-3 TRBD1 - CASSYTRTGNGYTF TGTGCCAGCAGTTACACAAGGACAGGAAATGGCTACACCTTC
TRBJ2-7 TRBV28 TRBD2 - CASSPRTSGSYEQYF TGTGCCAGCAGTCCCAGGACTAGCGGGAGTTATGAGCAGTACTTC
TRBJ2-1 TRBV12-5 TRBD1 - CASGLTLDRVPYNEQFF TGTGCTAGTGGTTTGACATTGGACAGGGTACCCTACAATGAGCAGTTCTTC
TRBJ1-1 TRBV18 - - CASSPSAGNTEAFF TGTGCCAGCTCACCTAGTGCGGGGAACACTGAAGCTTTCTTT
TRBJ2-1 TRBV18 TRBD1 - CASSLTTGQVANEQFF TGTGCCAGCTCACTAACAACGGGACAGGTCGCCAATGAGCAGTTCTTC
TRBJ1-1 TRBV18 TRBD1 - CASSPAQGSNTEAFF TGTGCCAGCTCACCAGCACAGGGGTCGAACACTGAAGCTTTCTTT
TRBJ2-1 TRBV2 TRBD2 - CASRGPPPSGQSSYNEQFF TGTGCCAGCAGGGGGCCCCCCCCTAGCGGTCAGAGCTCCTACAATGAGCAGTTCTTC
TRBJ1-5 TRBV28 TRBD1 - CASSPPGTGLGGVNSNQPQHF TGTGCCAGCAGTCCCCCCGGGACAGGGCTCGGTGGGGTTAATAGCAATCAGCCCCAGCATTTT
TRBJ1-1 TRBV16 - - CASSQQGLAEAFF TGTGCCAGCAGTCAGCAGGGTTTAGCTGAAGCTTTCTTT
TRBJ2-2 TRBV28 - - CASSFGSVATTGELFF TGTGCCAGCAGTTTCGGTAGCGTGGCGACCACCGGGGAGCTGTTTTTT
TRBJ1-5 TRBV5-1 - few CASSPTGGGGNQPQHF TGCGCCAGCAGCCCCACGGGAGGCGGGGGCAATCAGCCCCAGCATTTT
TRBJ2-1 TRBV19 TRBD2 - CASSPLSGGASYNEQFF TGTGCCAGTAGTCCCTTAAGCGGGGGGGCTTCCTACAATGAGCAGTTCTTC
TRBJ2-7 TRBV28 - - CASSFGDATYEQYF TGTGCCAGCAGTTTTGGAGACGCGACCTACGAGCAGTACTTC
TRBJ1-4 TRBV24-1 - - CATSDSPGRLFF TGTGCCACCAGTGATTCTCCAGGAAGACTGTTTTTT
TRBJ2-2 TRBV7-9 TRBD1 - CASSLGQGGTGELFF TGTGCCAGCAGCCTTGGACAGGGTGGCACCGGGGAGCTGTTTTTT